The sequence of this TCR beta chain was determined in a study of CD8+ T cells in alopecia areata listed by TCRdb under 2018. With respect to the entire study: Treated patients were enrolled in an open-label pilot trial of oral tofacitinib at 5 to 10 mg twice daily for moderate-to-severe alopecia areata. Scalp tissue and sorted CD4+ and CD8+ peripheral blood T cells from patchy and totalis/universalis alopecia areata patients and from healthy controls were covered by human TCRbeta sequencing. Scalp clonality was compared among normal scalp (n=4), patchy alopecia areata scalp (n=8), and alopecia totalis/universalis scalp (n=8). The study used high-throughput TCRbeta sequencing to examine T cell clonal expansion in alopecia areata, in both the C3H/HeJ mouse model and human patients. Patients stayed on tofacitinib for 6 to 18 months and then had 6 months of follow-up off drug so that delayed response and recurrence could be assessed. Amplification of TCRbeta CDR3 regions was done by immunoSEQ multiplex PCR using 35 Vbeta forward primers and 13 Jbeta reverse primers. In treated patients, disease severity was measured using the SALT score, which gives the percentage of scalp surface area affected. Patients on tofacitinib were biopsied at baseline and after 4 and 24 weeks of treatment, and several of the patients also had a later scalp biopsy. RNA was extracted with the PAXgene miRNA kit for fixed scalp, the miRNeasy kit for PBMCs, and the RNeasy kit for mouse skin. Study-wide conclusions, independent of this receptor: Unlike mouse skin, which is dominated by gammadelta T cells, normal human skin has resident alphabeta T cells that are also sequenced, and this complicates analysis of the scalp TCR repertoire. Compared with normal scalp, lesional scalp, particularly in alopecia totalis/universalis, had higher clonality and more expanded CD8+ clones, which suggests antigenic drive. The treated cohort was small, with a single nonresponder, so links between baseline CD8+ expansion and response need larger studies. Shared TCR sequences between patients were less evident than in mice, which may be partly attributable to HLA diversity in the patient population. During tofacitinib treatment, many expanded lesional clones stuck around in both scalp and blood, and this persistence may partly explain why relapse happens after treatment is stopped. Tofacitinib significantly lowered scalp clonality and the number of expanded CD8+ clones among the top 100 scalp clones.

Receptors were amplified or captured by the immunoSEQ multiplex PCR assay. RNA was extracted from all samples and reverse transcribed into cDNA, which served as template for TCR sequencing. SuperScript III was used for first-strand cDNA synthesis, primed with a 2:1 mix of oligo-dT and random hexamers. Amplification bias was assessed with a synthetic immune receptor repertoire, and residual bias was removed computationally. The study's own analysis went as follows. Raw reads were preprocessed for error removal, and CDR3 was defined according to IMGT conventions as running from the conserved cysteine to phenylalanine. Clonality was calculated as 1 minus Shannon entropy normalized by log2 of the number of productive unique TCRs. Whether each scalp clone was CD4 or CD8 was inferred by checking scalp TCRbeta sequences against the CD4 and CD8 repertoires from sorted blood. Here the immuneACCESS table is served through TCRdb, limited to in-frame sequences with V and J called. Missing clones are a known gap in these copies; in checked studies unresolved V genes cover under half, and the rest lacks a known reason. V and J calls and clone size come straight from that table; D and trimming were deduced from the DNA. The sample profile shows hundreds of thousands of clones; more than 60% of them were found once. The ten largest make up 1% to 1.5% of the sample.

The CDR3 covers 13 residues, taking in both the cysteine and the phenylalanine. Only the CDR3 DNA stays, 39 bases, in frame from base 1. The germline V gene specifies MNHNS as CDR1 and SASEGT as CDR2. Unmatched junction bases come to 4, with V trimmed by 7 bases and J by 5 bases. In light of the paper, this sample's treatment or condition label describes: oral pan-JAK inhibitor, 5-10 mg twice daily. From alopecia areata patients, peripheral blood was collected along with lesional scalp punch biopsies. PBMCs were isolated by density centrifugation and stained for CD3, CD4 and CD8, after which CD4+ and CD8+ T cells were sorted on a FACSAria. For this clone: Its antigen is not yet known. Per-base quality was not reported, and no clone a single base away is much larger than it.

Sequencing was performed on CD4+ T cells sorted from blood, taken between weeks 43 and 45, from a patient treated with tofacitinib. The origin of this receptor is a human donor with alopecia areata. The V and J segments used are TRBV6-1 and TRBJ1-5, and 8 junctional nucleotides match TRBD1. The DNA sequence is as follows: TGTGCCAGCACATCAGGGGGCCATCAGCCCCAGCATTTT. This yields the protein CASTSGGHQPQHF.